Listed below are T cell receptor beta chains from one sample, sequenced in a study of response to subunit inactivated influenza vaccine. TCRdb reprocessed the RT-PCR reads with MiXCR, giving one entry per CDR3 protein. The sample has more than 700,000 distinct CDR3 sequences, over 20% seen once. The input for sequencing was PBMCs from blood, taken 5 days after vaccination. These TCRs come from a man aged 50-59 years who received an inactivated influenza vaccine. CDR3s include the opening cysteine and the closing phenylalanine or tryptophan. Fields, in order: clone size, V gene, J gene, D gene, CDR3 protein, CDR3 DNA. D genes are given only for firm matches. Clone size is shown for a subset of rows, as once, few, many or a class of expanded clone.

clone_size: few
v_call: TRBV6-1
j_call: TRBJ2-1
d_call: .
cdr3_aa: CASSAATGTPHNEQFF
cdr3_nt: TGTGCCAGCAGTGCAGCAACAGGGACCCCCCACAATGAGCAGTTCTTC

clone_size: .
v_call: TRBV7-3
j_call: TRBJ2-3
d_call: .
cdr3_aa: CASSPTSSTRADTQYF
cdr3_nt: TGTGCCAGCAGCCCAACCTCCTCGACTAGAGCAGATACGCAGTATTTT

clone_size: few
v_call: TRBV10-3
j_call: TRBJ2-7
d_call: TRBD2
cdr3_aa: CAIRGTSGGYEQYF
cdr3_nt: TGTGCCATCAGAGGGACTAGCGGGGGCTACGAGCAGTACTTC

clone_size: few
v_call: TRBV29-1
j_call: TRBJ2-7
d_call: TRBD1
cdr3_aa: CSVKGQGFSEQYF
cdr3_nt: TGCAGCGTTAAGGGACAGGGGTTTAGCGAGCAGTACTTC

clone_size: .
v_call: TRBV5-1
j_call: TRBJ2-2
d_call: .
cdr3_aa: CASRRGPTNTGELFF
cdr3_nt: TGCGCCAGCAGGCGGGGACCGACCAACACCGGGGAGCTGTTTTTT

clone_size: few
v_call: TRBV27
j_call: TRBJ2-7
d_call: .
cdr3_aa: CASSSSLATNYEQYF
cdr3_nt: TGTGCCAGCAGTTCATCGCTAGCGACCAACTACGAGCAGTACTTC

clone_size: many
v_call: TRBV9
j_call: TRBJ2-1
d_call: TRBD2
cdr3_aa: CASSVGAGDEQFF
cdr3_nt: TGTGCCAGCAGCGTAGGGGCGGGGGATGAGCAGTTCTTC

clone_size: .
v_call: TRBV12-3/TRBV12-4
j_call: TRBJ2-3
d_call: .
cdr3_aa: CASRNRITTDTQYF
cdr3_nt: TGTGCCAGCAGAAACAGGATCACCACAGATACGCAGTATTTT

clone_size: few
v_call: TRBV29-1
j_call: TRBJ1-5
d_call: .
cdr3_aa: CSVETDGNQPQHF
cdr3_nt: TGCAGCGTTGAAACGGACGGCAATCAGCCCCAGCATTTT

clone_size: few
v_call: TRBV7-8
j_call: TRBJ2-2
d_call: TRBD2
cdr3_aa: CATLPGGLAGSLGTGELFF
cdr3_nt: TGTGCCACCCTCCCGGGAGGGCTAGCGGGATCCTTGGGCACCGGGGAGCTGTTTTTT

clone_size: few
v_call: TRBV12-3/TRBV12-4
j_call: TRBJ2-2
d_call: .
cdr3_aa: CASSTGVGAGELFF
cdr3_nt: TGTGCCAGCAGTACGGGGGTGGGTGCCGGGGAGCTGTTTTTT

clone_size: few
v_call: TRBV6-2/TRBV6-3
j_call: TRBJ2-7
d_call: .
cdr3_aa: CASNGGIYEQYF
cdr3_nt: TGTGCCAGCAATGGAGGAATCTACGAGCAGTACTTC

clone_size: .
v_call: TRBV20-1
j_call: TRBJ2-7
d_call: .
cdr3_aa: CSARVSTSYEQYF
cdr3_nt: TGCAGTGCTAGAGTCTCAACTTCCTACGAGCAGTACTTC

clone_size: few
v_call: TRBV10-2
j_call: TRBJ2-5
d_call: .
cdr3_aa: CASTTSLYGETQYF
cdr3_nt: TGCGCCAGTACGACTAGTCTGTACGGTGAGACCCAGTACTTC

clone_size: .
v_call: TRBV7-2
j_call: TRBJ1-1
d_call: .
cdr3_aa: CASSPGTGGLNTEAFF
cdr3_nt: TGTGCCAGCAGCCCAGGGACTGGGGGTTTGAACACTGAAGCTTTCTTT

clone_size: .
v_call: TRBV11-2
j_call: TRBJ2-5
d_call: TRBD2
cdr3_aa: CASSPLAGVGETQYF
cdr3_nt: TGTGCCAGCAGCCCACTAGCGGGAGTGGGAGAGACCCAGTACTTC

clone_size: few
v_call: TRBV28
j_call: TRBJ1-2
d_call: TRBD1
cdr3_aa: CASSGQGLSYGYTF
cdr3_nt: TGTGCCAGCAGTGGACAGGGGCTGAGCTATGGCTACACCTTC

clone_size: few
v_call: TRBV3-1
j_call: TRBJ1-1
d_call: .
cdr3_aa: CASSQLQGNTEAFF
cdr3_nt: TGTGCCAGCAGCCAACTACAGGGTAACACTGAAGCTTTCTTT

clone_size: .
v_call: TRBV12-3/TRBV12-4
j_call: TRBJ1-2
d_call: .
cdr3_aa: CASSITGATGYTF
cdr3_nt: TGTGCCAGCAGTATTACAGGAGCGACTGGCTACACCTTC

clone_size: few
v_call: TRBV11-2
j_call: TRBJ2-1
d_call: TRBD2
cdr3_aa: CASSLGGTLGLESYNEQFF
cdr3_nt: TGTGCCAGCAGCTTAGGAGGTACCCTAGGACTAGAGTCCTACAATGAGCAGTTCTTC

clone_size: few
v_call: TRBV20-1
j_call: TRBJ1-1
d_call: .
cdr3_aa: CSARGHGVNTEAFF
cdr3_nt: TGCAGTGCTAGAGGCCATGGGGTGAACACTGAAGCTTTCTTT

clone_size: few
v_call: TRBV2
j_call: TRBJ2-3
d_call: TRBD1
cdr3_aa: CASSSGQDPTQYF
cdr3_nt: TGTGCCAGCAGTTCAGGACAGGACCCTACGCAGTATTTT

clone_size: .
v_call: TRBV20-1
j_call: TRBJ1-4
d_call: TRBD1
cdr3_aa: CSARGQGGPNEKLFF
cdr3_nt: TGCAGTGCTAGAGGACAGGGCGGACCGAATGAAAAACTGTTTTTT

clone_size: .
v_call: TRBV7-6
j_call: TRBJ2-3
d_call: TRBD2
cdr3_aa: CASSGWTSGRTDTQYF
cdr3_nt: TGTGCCAGCAGCGGATGGACTAGCGGGAGAACAGATACGCAGTATTTT

clone_size: few
v_call: TRBV4-3
j_call: TRBJ2-2
d_call: .
cdr3_aa: CASSHPTPGTDTGELFF
cdr3_nt: TGCGCCAGCAGCCACCCCACCCCCGGGACCGACACCGGGGAGCTGTTTTTT

clone_size: .
v_call: TRBV10-3
j_call: TRBJ2-1
d_call: .
cdr3_aa: CAISENDYNEQFF
cdr3_nt: TGTGCCATCAGTGAGAACGACTACAATGAGCAGTTCTTC

clone_size: few
v_call: TRBV29-1
j_call: TRBJ2-3
d_call: TRBD1
cdr3_aa: CSVARTGEITDTQYF
cdr3_nt: TGCAGCGTTGCACGGACAGGGGAGATCACAGATACGCAGTATTTT

clone_size: few
v_call: TRBV10-3
j_call: TRBJ2-7
d_call: .
cdr3_aa: CAIKGASVYEQYF
cdr3_nt: TGTGCCATTAAAGGGGCTAGCGTCTACGAGCAGTACTTC

clone_size: few
v_call: TRBV5-1
j_call: TRBJ2-1
d_call: TRBD1
cdr3_aa: CASSPGQENNEQFF
cdr3_nt: TGCGCCAGCAGCCCGGGACAGGAGAACAATGAGCAGTTCTTC

clone_size: few
v_call: TRBV5-1
j_call: TRBJ2-5
d_call: TRBD1
cdr3_aa: CASSSQGAQRKTQYF
cdr3_nt: TGCGCCAGCAGCTCGCAGGGGGCGCAAAGAAAGACCCAGTACTTC

clone_size: many
v_call: TRBV12-3/TRBV12-4
j_call: TRBJ2-6
d_call: TRBD1
cdr3_aa: CASSSSLQGRGANVLTF
cdr3_nt: TGTGCCAGCAGTTCGAGCCTACAGGGGAGAGGGGCCAACGTCCTGACTTTC

clone_size: .
v_call: TRBV12-3/TRBV12-4
j_call: TRBJ1-2
d_call: .
cdr3_aa: CASSFNRQYGYTF
cdr3_nt: TGTGCCAGCAGTTTCAACCGACAGTATGGCTACACCTTC